These T cell receptor beta chains were read from a single sample in a study of cytomegalovirus exposure and HLA in healthy donors. Assay: immunoSEQ multiplex PCR; the TCRdb copy retains only in-frame clones and omits some. The table has some 200,000 clones, approximately 80% seen once. Sequencing was carried out using PBMCs. The receptor source for this set is a man aged 40-55 years in good health and CMV-seronegative. Both conserved end residues are part of each CDR3. Fields, in order: CDR3 protein, CDR3 DNA, D gene, V gene, J gene. A D gene is named only where the DNA matches it firmly.

CDR3 protein: CASSLSQGRDTQYF
CDR3 DNA: TGCGCCAGCAGCTTGTCGCAGGGGAGAGATACGCAGTATTTT
D gene: -
V gene: TRBV5-1
J gene: TRBJ2-3

CDR3 protein: CSARDLRQFF
CDR3 DNA: TGCAGTGCTAGAGATTTGAGGCAGTTCTTC
D gene: -
V gene: TRBV20-1
J gene: TRBJ2-1

CDR3 protein: CASSSTGGDYGYTF
CDR3 DNA: TGTGCCAGCAGCTCGACAGGGGGCGACTATGGCTACACCTTC
D gene: TRBD1
V gene: TRBV5-4
J gene: TRBJ1-2

CDR3 protein: CNEAGTQGDEQFF
CDR3 DNA: TGCAACGAGGCCGGGACCCAGGGGGATGAGCAGTTCTTC
D gene: TRBD1
V gene: TRBV10-1
J gene: TRBJ2-1

CDR3 protein: CASNRDRGLSPLHF
CDR3 DNA: TGTGCCAGCAACCGGGACAGGGGGCTCTCACCCCTCCACTTT
D gene: TRBD1
V gene: TRBV7-2
J gene: TRBJ1-6

CDR3 protein: CASSYSSGGGPDTQYF
CDR3 DNA: TGTGCCAGCAGTTACTCGAGCGGGGGAGGGCCAGATACGCAGTATTTT
D gene: TRBD2
V gene: TRBV6-6
J gene: TRBJ2-3

CDR3 protein: CASSSSGGAPYEQYF
CDR3 DNA: TGTGCCAGCAGCTCGAGCGGGGGGGCCCCCTACGAGCAGTACTTC
D gene: TRBD2
V gene: TRBV27
J gene: TRBJ2-7

CDR3 protein: CASRPQGGSNQPQHF
CDR3 DNA: TGTGCCAGCAGACCACAGGGGGGTAGCAATCAGCCCCAGCATTTT
D gene: TRBD1
V gene: TRBV6-5
J gene: TRBJ1-5

CDR3 protein: CASSLDRTYEQYF
CDR3 DNA: TGTGCCAGCAGTTTAGACAGAACCTACGAGCAGTACTTC
D gene: -
V gene: TRBV28
J gene: TRBJ2-7

CDR3 protein: CASSYSARGETQYF
CDR3 DNA: TGTGCCAGCAGTTACTCGGCCAGGGGTGAGACCCAGTACTTC
D gene: -
V gene: TRBV6-6
J gene: TRBJ2-5

CDR3 protein: CASSYGGIYEQYF
CDR3 DNA: TGTGCCAGCAGTTATGGGGGCATATACGAGCAGTACTTC
D gene: -
V gene: TRBV6-5
J gene: TRBJ2-7

CDR3 protein: CASSESGPRSNEQFF
CDR3 DNA: TGCGCCAGCAGTGAGTCTGGTCCCAGATCCAATGAGCAGTTCTTC
D gene: -
V gene: TRBV10-1
J gene: TRBJ2-1

CDR3 protein: CASGGPLDSPLHF
CDR3 DNA: TGTGCCTCGGGTGGCCCTTTAGACTCACCCCTCCACTTT
D gene: -
V gene: TRBV5-8
J gene: TRBJ1-6

CDR3 protein: CASSQQDRSSYEQYF
CDR3 DNA: TGCGCCAGCAGCCAGCAGGACAGGAGCTCCTACGAGCAGTACTTC
D gene: TRBD1
V gene: TRBV4-1
J gene: TRBJ2-7

CDR3 protein: CASTPRGGGGYNEQFF
CDR3 DNA: TGTGCCAGTACCCCCCGGGGGGGAGGGGGTTACAATGAGCAGTTCTTC
D gene: TRBD2
V gene: TRBV19
J gene: TRBJ2-1

CDR3 protein: CASRGGYQETQYF
CDR3 DNA: TGTGCCAGCAGGGGGGGGTACCAAGAGACCCAGTACTTC
D gene: TRBD2
V gene: TRBV25-1
J gene: TRBJ2-5

CDR3 protein: CASSAGGLTNTGELFF
CDR3 DNA: TGTGCCAGCAGCGCAGGGGGCCTTACGAACACCGGGGAGCTGTTTTTT
D gene: TRBD1
V gene: TRBV7-9
J gene: TRBJ2-2

CDR3 protein: CASSESAGLYEQYF
CDR3 DNA: TGCGCCAGCAGTGAATCGGCGGGGCTCTACGAGCAGTACTTC
D gene: -
V gene: TRBV10-2
J gene: TRBJ2-7

CDR3 protein: CASSIRVSYEQYF
CDR3 DNA: TGTGCCAGTAGTATAAGAGTATCCTACGAGCAGTACTTC
D gene: -
V gene: TRBV19
J gene: TRBJ2-7

CDR3 protein: CSVARPMTSGRVLNNEQFF
CDR3 DNA: TGCAGCGTAGCCCGCCCCATGACTAGCGGGAGGGTACTCAACAATGAGCAGTTCTTC
D gene: TRBD2
V gene: TRBV29-1
J gene: TRBJ2-1

CDR3 protein: CASRKGGKPNYGYTF
CDR3 DNA: TGTGCCAGCAGAAAAGGGGGCAAACCAAACTATGGCTACACCTTC
D gene: TRBD1
V gene: TRBV6-1
J gene: TRBJ1-2

CDR3 protein: CSSSRQVMNTEAFF
CDR3 DNA: TGTTCCAGCAGCCGACAGGTTATGAACACTGAAGCTTTCTTT
D gene: -
V gene: TRBV7-9
J gene: TRBJ1-1

CDR3 protein: CASRSSRRAETQYF
CDR3 DNA: TGTGCCAGCAGGTCGAGTCGGCGGGCGGAGACCCAGTACTTC
D gene: -
V gene: TRBV6-5
J gene: TRBJ2-5

CDR3 protein: CASAPTGVTDTQYF
CDR3 DNA: TGTGCCAGCGCCCCCACGGGAGTCACAGATACGCAGTATTTT
D gene: -
V gene: TRBV11-2
J gene: TRBJ2-3

CDR3 protein: CASSAPSSYEQYF
CDR3 DNA: TGTGCCAGCAGTGCTCCGTCCTCCTACGAGCAGTACTTC
D gene: -
V gene: TRBV6-4
J gene: TRBJ2-7